This T cell receptor (beta chain) was sequenced during a study of T cells in Graves' hyperthyroidism and ophthalmopathy. The study, taken as a whole, reports: Clonotypes that were expanded in thyroid above 0.001 mostly appeared in blood too.

Amplification yielded TCR beta CDR3 regions, with RNA transcripts as the source. The TCR CDR3 was amplified in a first-round RT-PCR using the HTBI primer set. TCRdb fed the multiplex PCR reads into MiXCR, producing one record per CDR3 protein. The sample includes 600,000 to 700,000 distinct CDR3 sequences, nearly 45% seen only once; the top ten take under 8%. This clonotype has a count of ten or more. What it binds is not known. This receptor was obtained from an adult man with Graves' disease, either hyperthyroidism or ophthalmopathy (not recorded which). Specimen: peripheral blood or thyroid tissue (not recorded which).

The chain's CDR3 is CATSASGEPEAFF. CDR3 sequence (DNA): TGTGCCACCAGTGCCTCAGGGGAACCTGAAGCTTTCTTT. The chain links TRBV24-1 to TRBJ1-1; TRBD1 might be the D (6 bases). The length of the CDR3 is 13 residues. V lost 5 bases, J lost 6 bases, and 12 bases lay in between. The germline gives CDR1 KGHDR, CDR2 SFDVKD.